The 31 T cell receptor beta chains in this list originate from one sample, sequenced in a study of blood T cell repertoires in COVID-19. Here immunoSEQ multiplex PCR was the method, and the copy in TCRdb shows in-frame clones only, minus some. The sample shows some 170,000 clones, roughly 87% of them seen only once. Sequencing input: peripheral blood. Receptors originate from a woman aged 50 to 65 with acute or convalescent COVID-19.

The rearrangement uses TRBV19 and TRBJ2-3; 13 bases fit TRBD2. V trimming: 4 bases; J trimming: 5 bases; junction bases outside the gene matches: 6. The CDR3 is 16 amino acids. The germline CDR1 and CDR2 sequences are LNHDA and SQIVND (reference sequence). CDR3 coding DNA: TGTGCCAGTAGTACAAGGACTAGCGGGAGATTAGATACGCAGTATTTT. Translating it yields CASSTRTSGRLDTQYF.

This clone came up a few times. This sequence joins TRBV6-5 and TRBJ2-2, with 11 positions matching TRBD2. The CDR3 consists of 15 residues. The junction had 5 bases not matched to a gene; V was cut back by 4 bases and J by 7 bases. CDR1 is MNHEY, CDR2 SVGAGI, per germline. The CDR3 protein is CASSLTSGEVGELFF. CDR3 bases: TGTGCCAGCAGTTTGACTAGCGGGGAGGTCGGGGAGCTGTTTTTT.

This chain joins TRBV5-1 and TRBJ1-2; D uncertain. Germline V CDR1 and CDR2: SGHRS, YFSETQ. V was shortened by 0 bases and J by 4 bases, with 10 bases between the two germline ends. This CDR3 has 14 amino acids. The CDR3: CASSLGESRYGYTF. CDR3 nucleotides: TGCGCCAGCAGCTTGGGAGAGAGCCGCTATGGCTACACCTTC.

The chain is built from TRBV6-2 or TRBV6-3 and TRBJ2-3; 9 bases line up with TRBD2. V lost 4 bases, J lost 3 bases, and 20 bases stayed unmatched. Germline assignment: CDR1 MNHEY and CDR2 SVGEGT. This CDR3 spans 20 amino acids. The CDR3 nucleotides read TGTGCCAGCAGTTTCAAGGATCACTCCTTCTTAGCGGGGGCAACAGATACGCAGTATTTT. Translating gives CASSFKDHSFLAGATDTQYF.

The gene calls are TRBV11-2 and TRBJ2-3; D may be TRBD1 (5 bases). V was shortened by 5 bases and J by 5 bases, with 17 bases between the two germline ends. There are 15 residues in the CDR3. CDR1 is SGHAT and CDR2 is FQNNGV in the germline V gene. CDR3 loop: CASSTGHSPRDTQYF. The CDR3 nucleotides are TGTGCCAGCAGCACAGGCCACTCTCCGAGAGATACGCAGTATTTT.

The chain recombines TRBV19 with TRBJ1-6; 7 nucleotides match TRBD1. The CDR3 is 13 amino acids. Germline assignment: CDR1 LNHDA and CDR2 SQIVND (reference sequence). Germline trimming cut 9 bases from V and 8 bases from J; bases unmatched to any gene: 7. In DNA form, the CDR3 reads TGTGCCAGCTCGGACAGGTGGGATTCACCCCTCCACTTT. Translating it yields CASSDRWDSPLHF. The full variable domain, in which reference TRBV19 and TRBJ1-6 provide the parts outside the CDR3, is DGGITQSPKYLFRKEGQNVTLSCEQNLNHDAMYWYRQDPGQGLRLIYYSQIVNDFQKGDIAEGYSVSREKKESFPLTVTSAQKNPTAFYLCASSDRWDSPLHFGNGTRLTVT.

The CDR3, as DNA: TGTGCCAGCTCACGTGAACTCTCTGGGGCCAACGTCCTGACTTTC. Translating gives CASSRELSGANVLTF. The chain is built from TRBV18 and TRBJ2-6; D unresolved. Germline CDR1 and CDR2: KGHSH and LQKENI. V was trimmed by 4 bases and J by 0 bases, leaving 7 bases between them. This CDR3 has 15 residues.

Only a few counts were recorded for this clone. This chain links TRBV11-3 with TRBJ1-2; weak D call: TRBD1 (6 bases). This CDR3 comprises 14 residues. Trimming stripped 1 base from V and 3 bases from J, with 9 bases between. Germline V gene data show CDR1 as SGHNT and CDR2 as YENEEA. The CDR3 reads CASSLGDRHYGYTF. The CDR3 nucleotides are TGTGCCAGCAGCTTAGGCGACAGGCACTATGGCTACACCTTC.

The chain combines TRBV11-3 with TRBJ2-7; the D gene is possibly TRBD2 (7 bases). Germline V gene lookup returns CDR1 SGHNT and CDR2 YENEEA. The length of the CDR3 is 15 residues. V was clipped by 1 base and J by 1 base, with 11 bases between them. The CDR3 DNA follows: TGTGCCAGCAGCTTAGCGGGGGGCGCATCCTACGAGCAGTACTTC. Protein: CASSLAGGASYEQYF.

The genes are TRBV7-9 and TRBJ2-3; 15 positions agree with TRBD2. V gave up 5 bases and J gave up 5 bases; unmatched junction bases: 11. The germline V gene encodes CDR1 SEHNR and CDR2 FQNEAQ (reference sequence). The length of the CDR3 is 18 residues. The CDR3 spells CASSPSWTSGGAGDTQYF. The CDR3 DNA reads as TGTGCCAGCAGCCCGTCCTGGACTAGCGGGGGGGCGGGAGATACGCAGTATTTT.

This CDR3 reads CATAGRGFYSNQPQHF. CDR3 coding DNA: TGTGCAACGGCGGGACGCGGATTTTATAGCAATCAGCCCCAGCATTTT. The chain is built from TRBV19 and TRBJ1-5, with a possible D match to TRBD1 (5 bases). This CDR3 is 16 amino acids long. Looked up from germline, CDR1 is LNHDA and CDR2 is SQIVND (reference sequence).

CDR3: CASSLGNRDRDGYF. CDR3 DNA: TGTGCCAGCAGCCTGGGGAATCGGGACAGAGATGGATATTTT. The chain couples TRBV5-5 to TRBJ2-3; TRBD1 aligns across 7 bases. V dropped 4 bases and J dropped 15; count of bases not matched to a gene: 17. The CDR3 extends over 14 amino acids. Germline CDR1 SGHKS, CDR2 YYEKEE (reference sequence).

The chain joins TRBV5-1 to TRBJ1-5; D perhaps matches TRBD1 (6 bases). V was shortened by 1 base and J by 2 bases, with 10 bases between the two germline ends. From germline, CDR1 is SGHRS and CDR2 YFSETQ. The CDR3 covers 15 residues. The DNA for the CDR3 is TGCGCCAGCAGCTTGACCACAGGGCGCAATCAGCCCCAGCATTTT. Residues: CASSLTTGRNQPQHF.

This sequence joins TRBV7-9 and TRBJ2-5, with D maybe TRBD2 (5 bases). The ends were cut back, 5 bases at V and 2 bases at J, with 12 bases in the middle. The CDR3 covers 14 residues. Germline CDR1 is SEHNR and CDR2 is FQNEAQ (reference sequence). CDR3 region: CASSPASRQETQYF. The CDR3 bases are TGTGCCAGCAGCCCGGCTAGCCGTCAAGAGACCCAGTACTTC.

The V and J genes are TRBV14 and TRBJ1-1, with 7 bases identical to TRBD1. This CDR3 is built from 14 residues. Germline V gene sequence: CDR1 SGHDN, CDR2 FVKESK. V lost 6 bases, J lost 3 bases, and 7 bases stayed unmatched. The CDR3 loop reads CASSAQGGYTEAFF. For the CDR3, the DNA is TGTGCCAGCAGTGCGCAGGGGGGATACACTGAAGCTTTCTTT. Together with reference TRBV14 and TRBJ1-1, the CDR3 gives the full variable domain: EAGVTQFPSHSVIEKGQTVTLRCDPISGHDNLYWYRRVMGKEIKFLLHFVKESKQDESGMPNNRFLAERTGGTYSTLKVQPAELEDSGVYFCASSAQGGYTEAFFGQGTRLTVV.

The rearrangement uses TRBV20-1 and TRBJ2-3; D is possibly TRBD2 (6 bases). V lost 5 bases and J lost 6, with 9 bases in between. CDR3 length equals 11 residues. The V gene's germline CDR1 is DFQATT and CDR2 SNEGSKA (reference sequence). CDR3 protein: CSAFGGDTQYF. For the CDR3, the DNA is TGCAGTGCTTTTGGGGGGGATACGCAGTATTTT.

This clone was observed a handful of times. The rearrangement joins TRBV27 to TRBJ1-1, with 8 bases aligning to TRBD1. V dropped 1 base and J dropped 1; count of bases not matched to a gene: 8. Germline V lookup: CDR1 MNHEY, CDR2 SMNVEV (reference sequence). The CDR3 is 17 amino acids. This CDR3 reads CASSLFGTGNPNTEAFF. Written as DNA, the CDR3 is TGTGCCAGCAGTTTATTTGGGACAGGCAACCCGAACACTGAAGCTTTCTTT.

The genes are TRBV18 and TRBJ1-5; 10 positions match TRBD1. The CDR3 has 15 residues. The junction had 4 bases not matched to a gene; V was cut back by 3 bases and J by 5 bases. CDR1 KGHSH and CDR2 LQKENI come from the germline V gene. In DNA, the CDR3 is TGTGCCAGCTCACCGGAGACAGGGGGCTATCAGCCCCAGCATTTT. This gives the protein CASSPETGGYQPQHF. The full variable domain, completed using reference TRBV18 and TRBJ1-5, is NAGVMQNPRHLVRRRGQEARLRCSPMKGHSHVYWYRQLPEEGLKFMVYLQKENIIDESGMPKERFSAEFPKEGPSILRIQQVVRGDSAAYFCASSPETGGYQPQHFGDGTRLSIL.

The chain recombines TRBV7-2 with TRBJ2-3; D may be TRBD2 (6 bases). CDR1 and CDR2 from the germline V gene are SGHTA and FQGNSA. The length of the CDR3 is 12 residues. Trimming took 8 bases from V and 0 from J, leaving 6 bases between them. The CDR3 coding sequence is TGTGCCAGCGGGGGGAGCACAGATACGCAGTATTTT. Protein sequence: CASGGSTDTQYF. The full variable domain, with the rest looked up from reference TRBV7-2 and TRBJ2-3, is GAGVSQSPSNKVTEKGKDVELRCDPISGHTALYWYRQSLGQGLEFLIYFQGNSAPDKSGLPSDRFSAERTGGSVSTLTIQRTQQEDSAVYLCASGGSTDTQYFGPGTRLTVL.

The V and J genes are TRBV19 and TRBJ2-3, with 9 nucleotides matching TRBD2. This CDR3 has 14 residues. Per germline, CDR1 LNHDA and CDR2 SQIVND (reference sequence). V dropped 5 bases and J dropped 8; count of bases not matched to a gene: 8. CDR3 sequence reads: CASSGIAGEVTQYF. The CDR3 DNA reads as TGTGCCAGTAGTGGGATAGCGGGAGAGGTTACGCAGTATTTT.

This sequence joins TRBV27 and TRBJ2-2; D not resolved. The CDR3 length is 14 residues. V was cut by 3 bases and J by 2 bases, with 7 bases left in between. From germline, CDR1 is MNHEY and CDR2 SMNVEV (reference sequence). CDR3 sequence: CASSFQINTGELFF. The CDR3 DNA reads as TGTGCCAGCAGTTTTCAGATAAACACCGGGGAGCTGTTTTTT.

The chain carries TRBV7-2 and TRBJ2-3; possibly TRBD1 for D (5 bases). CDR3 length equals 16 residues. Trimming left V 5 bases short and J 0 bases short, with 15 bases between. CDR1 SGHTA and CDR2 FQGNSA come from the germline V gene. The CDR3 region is CASSPPRQGSTDTQYF. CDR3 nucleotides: TGTGCCAGCAGCCCCCCCAGGCAGGGAAGCACAGATACGCAGTATTTT.

CDR3 DNA: TGTGCCAGCAGCGAACAGGGGGCGAACACTGAAGCTTTCTTT. The encoded protein is CASSEQGANTEAFF. The chain links TRBV7-2 to TRBJ1-1, with TRBD1 matching over 9 bases. The CDR3 is 14 amino acids. With V trimmed by 5 bases and J by 1 base, 2 bases remained unmatched. Germline V CDR1 and CDR2: SGHTA, FQGNSA.

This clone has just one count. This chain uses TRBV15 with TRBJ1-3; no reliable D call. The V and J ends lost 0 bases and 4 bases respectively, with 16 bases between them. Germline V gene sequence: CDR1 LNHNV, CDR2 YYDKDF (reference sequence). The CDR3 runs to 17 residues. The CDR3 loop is CATSRDRMGRVGNTIYF. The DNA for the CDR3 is TGTGCCACCAGCAGAGACCGGATGGGGAGAGTGGGAAACACCATATATTTT.

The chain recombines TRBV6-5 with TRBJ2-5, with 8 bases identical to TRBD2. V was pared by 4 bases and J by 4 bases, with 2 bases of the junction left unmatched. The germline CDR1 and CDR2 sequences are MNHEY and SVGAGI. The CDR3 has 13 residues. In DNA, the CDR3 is TGTGCCAGCAGTTTCGGGGGGGGAGAGACCCAGTACTTC. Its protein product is CASSFGGGETQYF.

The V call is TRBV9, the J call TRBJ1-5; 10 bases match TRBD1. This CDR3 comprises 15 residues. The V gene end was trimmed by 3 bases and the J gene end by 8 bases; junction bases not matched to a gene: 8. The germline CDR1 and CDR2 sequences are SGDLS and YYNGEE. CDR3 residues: CASSGQGADWEPQHF. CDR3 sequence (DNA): TGTGCCAGCAGCGGACAGGGGGCAGATTGGGAGCCCCAGCATTTT.

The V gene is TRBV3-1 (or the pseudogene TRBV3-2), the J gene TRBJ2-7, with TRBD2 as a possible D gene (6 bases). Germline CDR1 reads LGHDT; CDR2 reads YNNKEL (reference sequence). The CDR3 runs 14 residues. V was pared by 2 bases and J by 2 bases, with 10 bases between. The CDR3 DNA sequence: TGTGCCAGCAGCCAAAGGAGGGGAGCCTACGAGCAGTACTTC. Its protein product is CASSQRRGAYEQYF.

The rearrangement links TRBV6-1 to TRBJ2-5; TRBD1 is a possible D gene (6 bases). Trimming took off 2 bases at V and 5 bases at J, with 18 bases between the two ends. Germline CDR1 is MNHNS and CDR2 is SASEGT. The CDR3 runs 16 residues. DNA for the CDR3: TGTGCCAGCAGTGAACAAACTCCAGGGGCCCGGGAGACCCAGTACTTC. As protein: CASSEQTPGARETQYF.

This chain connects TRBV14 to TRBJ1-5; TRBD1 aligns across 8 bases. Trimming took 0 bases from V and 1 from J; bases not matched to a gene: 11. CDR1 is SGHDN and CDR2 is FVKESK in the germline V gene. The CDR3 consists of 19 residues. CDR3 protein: CASSQDLYDRGQSNQPQHF. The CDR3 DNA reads TGTGCCAGCAGCCAAGATCTATATGACAGGGGACAAAGCAATCAGCCCCAGCATTTT.

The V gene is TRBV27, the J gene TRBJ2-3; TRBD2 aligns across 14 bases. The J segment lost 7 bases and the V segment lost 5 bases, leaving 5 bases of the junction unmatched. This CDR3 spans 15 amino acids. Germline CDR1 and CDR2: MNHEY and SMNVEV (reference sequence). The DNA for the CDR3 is TGTGCCAGCAGTCCCGGACTAGCGGGGGGTCATACGCAGTATTTT. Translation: CASSPGLAGGHTQYF.

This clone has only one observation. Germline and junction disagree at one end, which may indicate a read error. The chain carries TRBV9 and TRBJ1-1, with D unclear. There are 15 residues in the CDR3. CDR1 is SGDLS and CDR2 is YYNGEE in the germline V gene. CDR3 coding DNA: TGTGCCAGCAGCGCCCCTCTAGAGTCTCTCGCTGAGGCTTTCTTT. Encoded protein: CASSAPLESLAEAFF.